This T cell receptor beta chain derives from a study of identical twins. Study-wide findings and caveats: Out-of-frame beta chain sequences displayed weaker excess sharing between twins. There is a chance that invariant MAIT and iNKT cells partially muddied zero-insertion analyses.

About this clonotype: The antigen remains undetermined.

TCRdb redid the calling of the 5' RACE reads with MiXCR, one entry per CDR3 protein. The table shows about 530,000 distinct CDR3 sequences, with about a fifth occurring only once. CDR1 SGHRS and CDR2 YFSETQ come from the germline V gene. Unmatched junction bases numbered 5, after V lost 0 bases and J lost 5 bases. This CDR3 comprises 15 residues. This same sample was also taken into another study, of yellow fever vaccine responses in identical twins.

Sequences were obtained from CD4+ T cells sorted from blood. V gene TRBV5-1 combines with J gene TRBJ2-1; 7 bases match TRBD2. The TCR was taken from a woman between 18 and 29 years old in good health. CDR3 DNA: TGCGCCAGCAGCTTGGCAGCTAGCGGAAACAATGAGCAGTTCTTC. Translated: CASSLAASGNNEQFF. The full variable domain, in which reference TRBV5-1 and TRBJ2-1 provide the parts outside the CDR3, is KAGVTQTPRYLIKTRGQQVTLSCSPISGHRSVSWYQQTPGQGLQFLFEYFSETQRNKGNFPGRFSGRQFSNSRSEMNVSTLELGDSALYLCASSLAASGNNEQFFGPGTRLTVL.